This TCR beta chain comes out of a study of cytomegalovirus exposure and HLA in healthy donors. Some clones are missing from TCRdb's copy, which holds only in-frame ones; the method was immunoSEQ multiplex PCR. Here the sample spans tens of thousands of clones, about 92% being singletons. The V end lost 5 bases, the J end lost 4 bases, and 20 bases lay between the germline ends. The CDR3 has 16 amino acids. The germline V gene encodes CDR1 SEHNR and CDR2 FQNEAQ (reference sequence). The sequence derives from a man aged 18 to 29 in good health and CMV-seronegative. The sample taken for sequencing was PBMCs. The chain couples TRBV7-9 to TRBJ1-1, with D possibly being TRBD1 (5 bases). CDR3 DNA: TGTGCCAGCAGCCACGGACAAGGAGATAGGAGCACTGAAGCTTTCTTT. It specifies CASSHGQGDRSTEAFF. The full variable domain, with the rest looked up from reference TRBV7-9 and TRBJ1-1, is DTGVSQNPRHKITKRGQNVTFRCDPISEHNRLYWYRQTLGQGPEFLTYFQNEAQLEKSRLLSDRFSAERPKGSFSTLEIQRTEQGDSAMYLCASSHGQGDRSTEAFFGQGTRLTVV.